This T cell receptor (beta chain) was profiled in a study of monozygotic twins with inflammatory bowel disease (dated by TCRdb to between 2018 and 2020). A note on the overall study: The full study comprised approximately 28 monozygotic twin pairs: nine German pairs (four IBD-concordant, five IBD-discordant) and 19 IBD-discordant Danish pairs. The search for disease-associated traits relied mainly on comparing IBD patients with their genetically identical healthy co-twins within discordant pairs. Each individual had, on average, about 151 000 unique TCRalpha sequences and 181 000 unique TCRbeta sequences available for analysis. General conclusions and limits of the study: No single strong signal or clonotype linked to IBD turned up in the results, so the idea that one exists was not supported. Measured by the inverse Simpson index, TCRbeta repertoire diversity was lower in IBD patients than in their healthy co-twins. Differing immunosuppressive treatments among patients may have added background noise and inter-individual variability to the repertoires. Concordant and discordant twins showed no difference in repertoire similarity, possibly because of limited statistical power. IBD patients shared fewer clonotypes with other individuals than healthy twins did, most markedly in patients showing signs of disease activity. Different T cell subtypes could not be distinguished in the analysis.

With respect to this clonotype: Its specific antigen is unknown.

Libraries were made using 5' RACE. Each TCR library was prepared from about 4,000 ng of total RNA. For each sample, cDNA was synthesized in eight separate reactions using SMARTScribe reverse transcriptase. During cDNA synthesis, template switching introduced unique molecular identifiers that contained a 6-nucleotide sample barcode. Amplification of TCRalpha and TCRbeta cDNA involved two nested PCRs of roughly 16 and 10 cycles, and each PCR was followed by bead purification. Before amplification, the cDNA was both treated with uracil DNA-glycosylase and purified with the QIAquick PCR purification kit. The second PCR was the step at which Illumina TruSeq-compatible adapters and sample-specific barcodes were added. TapeStation and Qubit were used to check library quality and concentration, and around 4.7 ng of each library was pooled. Sequencing of pooled libraries was carried out on an Illumina HiSeq2500 single-index Rapid Run using 2 x 100 bp reads and custom sequencing primers. The original pipeline was this. MiGEC version 1.2.6 was used for UMI-based consensus assembly, which corrected PCR and sequencing errors. MiXCR version 2.1.1 was used to carry out V(D)J alignment, clonotype assembly and CDR3 extraction. Normalisation of gene usage, clonotype sharing and MAIT/NKT TCR abundance was achieved by analysing the top 1000, 10 000 and 20 000 clonotypes per sample. After downsampling to 27 000 UMIs, diversity was calculated as the inverse Simpson index using the vegan R package. Paired Mann-Whitney U tests were applied to discordant twin pairs, and Benjamini-Hochberg correction was used for multiple testing. TCRdb reprocessed the reads, so every CDR3 protein sequence counts as one entry and DNA is not shown. TCRdb's processing, not the authors', yielded these V and J calls. The table held for this sample gives more than 300,000 distinct CDR3 sequences. Of the sample, around 2.6% is held by the ten largest clones.

The CDR3 has 15 amino acids, counting the end cysteine and phenylalanine. No DNA was logged. From each donor, an approximately 2.3 ml peripheral blood sample was collected into PAXgene tubes and kept at -80 degrees C. Total RNA was isolated from whole blood with the PAXgene blood miRNA kit on an automated QIAcube, without T cell sorting. Peripheral blood from monozygotic twin pairs, either concordant or discordant for inflammatory bowel disease, underwent deep TCRalpha and TCRbeta repertoire profiling that used unique molecular barcoding. For every twin pair, smoking habits were documented, and each individual was categorised as a current, former or never smoker.

The chain uses TRBV12-3 or TRBV12-4 and TRBJ1-6; without DNA, the TCRdb call of TRBD1 cannot be checked. The TCR sequence derives from a human donor with ulcerative colitis or Crohn's disease, or a healthy co-twin of an affected twin (not recorded which). What was sequenced was blood. For the CDR3, the sequence is CASSPTPGRNSPLHF.